These 11 T cell receptor beta chains were all obtained from the same sample, sequenced in a study of T cell responses to AZD1222 COVID-19 vaccine. The data were produced by immunoSEQ multiplex PCR, yet TCRdb's version contains in-frame clones alone and is incomplete. Of under 200,000 clones listed, 90% were seen once; the top ten hold approximately 1.5%. This sample comprised peripheral blood, obtained on day 0 of AZD1222 vaccination. The receptors shown here come from an adult in good health.

The V call is TRBV9, the J call TRBJ1-1; 7 bases fit TRBD1. Germline V gives CDR1 SGDLS, CDR2 YYNGEE. The CDR3 runs 15 residues. Losses at the gene ends were 3 bases for V and 5 bases for J; bases not matched to a gene: 10. The CDR3 nucleotides read TGTGCCAGCAGCGCCGATTCCACAGGGGTTACTGAAGCTTTCTTT. This encodes CASSADSTGVTEAFF.

V usage is TRBV5-4 and J usage is TRBJ1-6, with 8 bases aligning to TRBD1. After removal of 4 bases from V and 6 bases from J, the junction contained 9 bases not matched to a gene. CDR1 is SGHNT, CDR2 YYREEE, per germline (reference sequence). CDR3 length: 16 amino acids. CDR3 nucleotides: TGTGCCAGCAGCCCGGGGACAGGATGGGGTAATTCACCCCTCCACTTT. The encoded protein is CASSPGTGWGNSPLHF.

This clone has a single count. The chain joins TRBV6-5 to TRBJ2-6; no firm D call. V lost 2 bases, J lost 0 bases, and 8 bases lay in between. Germline values: CDR1 MNHEY, CDR2 SVGAGI. The CDR3 is 16 amino acids. As DNA, the CDR3 is TGTGCCAGCAGTTACCAAGGAAGCTCTGGGGCCAACGTCCTGACTTTC. Amino acids: CASSYQGSSGANVLTF.

V usage is TRBV30 and J usage is TRBJ1-2; 8 bases match TRBD1. The germline V gene encodes CDR1 GTSNPN and CDR2 SVGIG (reference sequence). The CDR3 spans 12 residues. The CDR3 DNA is TGTGCTTGGGACAGGCAGAACTATGGCTACACCTTC. It yields the protein CAWDRQNYGYTF.

This clone was picked up one time. The chain joins TRBV5-6 to TRBJ2-1, with 7 bases lining up with TRBD2. Germline values: CDR1 SGHDT, CDR2 YYEEEE. The V segment lost 6 bases and the J segment 4 bases; nucleotides outside the gene matches: 10. The CDR3 has 15 residues. CDR3 loop: CASKMASGSYNEQFF. CDR3 in DNA: TGTGCCAGCAAAATGGCTAGCGGCTCGTACAATGAGCAGTTCTTC.

The rearrangement joins TRBV11-2 to TRBJ2-1; D unclear. V lost 6 bases and J 7 bases, leaving 13 bases between the germline ends. CDR1 is SGHAT, CDR2 FQNNGV, per germline. The CDR3 consists of 13 residues. CDR3 DNA: TGTGCCAGCAGTCGGAGCCAACAGAATGAGCAGTTCTTC. Translating gives CASSRSQQNEQFF.

The genes are TRBV5-1 and TRBJ1-4; possible D gene TRBD1, 6 bases. The CDR3 consists of 13 residues. Germline loops: CDR1 SGHRS, CDR2 YFSETQ. Trimming cost V 5 bases and J 8 bases, with 13 bases left between them. Here the CDR3 reads CASSPGEGEKLFF. CDR3 in DNA: TGCGCCAGCAGTCCAGGGGAGGGAGAAAAACTGTTTTTT.

The chain combines TRBV2 with TRBJ1-6; no clear D gene. Germline V gene data show CDR1 as SNHLY and CDR2 as FYNNEI. The length of the CDR3 is 15 residues. V was shortened by 0 bases and J by 6 bases, with 9 bases between the two germline ends. The CDR3 is CASSEAGSGNSPLHF. The DNA for the CDR3 is TGTGCCAGCAGTGAAGCGGGCAGCGGTAATTCACCCCTCCACTTT.

The chain joins TRBV28 to TRBJ2-7; tentatively, D is TRBD1 (6 bases). This CDR3 region has 13 residues. Germline V gene sequence: CDR1 MDHEN, CDR2 SYDVKM. V lost 8 bases and J lost 7, with 18 bases in between. DNA for the CDR3: TGTGCCAGCGGTATGTGGGGGCCCGGGGAGCAGTACTTC. This codes for CASGMWGPGEQYF.

The V and J genes are TRBV14 and TRBJ1-6, with D hard to call. Germline V gene sequence: CDR1 SGHDN, CDR2 FVKESK. The CDR3 spans 15 residues. V lost 2 bases, J lost 6 bases, and 11 bases lay in between. The CDR3 DNA sequence: TGTGCCAGCAGCCAATTTCACGGACTTAATTCACCCCTCCACTTT. Its translation is CASSQFHGLNSPLHF.

The chain combines TRBV12-3 or TRBV12-4 with TRBJ2-5; D unclear. Trimming shortened V by 6 bases and J by 5 bases, and 13 bases separated the two germline ends. The CDR3 loop spans 13 amino acids. The CDR3 spells CASSLTGRETQYF. The CDR3, as DNA: TGTGCCAGCAGCCTTACTGGGCGGGAGACCCAGTACTTC.